The 25 T cell receptor beta chains in this list originate from one sample, sequenced in a study of blood T cell repertoires in COVID-19. Only in-frame clones appear in the TCRdb table, and some are missing; sequencing was by immunoSEQ multiplex PCR. The sample holds 250,000 to 300,000 clones; more than 70% are singletons and the top ten take 11%. Material for sequencing was peripheral blood. Source of these receptors: a woman aged 25 to 45 with COVID-19, enrolled during active disease.

The V and J genes are TRBV7-9 and TRBJ2-2; D gene ambiguous. V shed 5 bases and J shed 4 bases, with 11 bases lying between them. CDR1 and CDR2 from the germline V gene are SEHNR and FQNEAQ (reference sequence). This CDR3 has 14 amino acids. The CDR3 DNA reads TGTGCCAGCAGCATCTCGGTCTCCACCGGGGAGCTGTTTTTT. Its protein is CASSISVSTGELFF.

The V and J genes are TRBV6-5 and TRBJ1-3; D ambiguous. V was clipped by 7 bases and J by 0 bases, with 10 bases between them. This CDR3 is built from 14 residues. From germline, CDR1 is MNHEY and CDR2 SVGAGI. In DNA, the CDR3 is TGTGCCAGCATTGGCACTAACTCTGGAAACACCATATATTTT. This encodes CASIGTNSGNTIYF.

The chain joins TRBV18 to TRBJ2-7; 12 bases line up with TRBD1. CDR1 is KGHSH and CDR2 is LQKENI in the germline V gene. The CDR3 extends over 16 amino acids. Trimming removed 4 bases from V and 4 bases from J; junction bases left unmatched: 8. The CDR3 region has the DNA TGTGCCAGCTCACGGGGGACAGGGGGCGCCGGGTACGAGCAGTACTTC. Translated: CASSRGTGGAGYEQYF.

V gene TRBV13 combines with J gene TRBJ2-7; 12 bases fit TRBD2. The CDR3 has 15 residues. Germline V lookup: CDR1 PRHDT, CDR2 FYEKMQ (reference sequence). V was pared by 3 bases and J by 5 bases, with 5 bases of the junction left unmatched. The CDR3 sequence is CASSFGGLAGHEQYF. The CDR3 region has the DNA TGTGCCAGCAGCTTCGGAGGACTAGCGGGACACGAGCAGTACTTC.

V usage is TRBV30 and J usage is TRBJ2-5, with TRBD1 matching over 8 bases. This CDR3 comprises 16 residues. CDR1 and CDR2 (germline): GTSNPN, SVGIG (reference sequence). J gave up 5 bases and V 0 bases, and 11 bases lay outside the gene matches. The CDR3 is CAWSVRDRGRRETQYF. Here the CDR3 DNA reads TGTGCCTGGAGTGTTCGAGACAGGGGTCGTAGGGAGACCCAGTACTTC. Full variable domain (outside the CDR3, taken from reference TRBV30 and TRBJ2-5): SQTIHQWPATLVQPVGSPLSLECTVEGTSNPNLYWYRQAAGRGLQLLFYSVGIGQISSEVPQNLSASRPQDRQFILSSKKLLLSDSGFYLCAWSVRDRGRRETQYFGPGTRLLVL.

CDR3 in amino acids: CASSLQGNGRETQYF. CDR3 DNA sequence: TGTGCCAGCAGTTTACAGGGTAACGGTAGAGAGACCCAGTACTTC. The V call is TRBV6-2 or TRBV6-3, the J call TRBJ2-5; D may be TRBD1 (6 bases). Germline V gives CDR1 MNHEY, CDR2 SVGEGT. This CDR3 is 15 amino acids long. V lost 4 bases, J lost 4 bases, and 16 bases lay in between.

V and J are TRBV6-6 and TRBJ1-2, with D tentatively TRBD1 (5 bases). V dropped 9 bases and J dropped 0 bases, with 14 bases sitting between them. The CDR3 has 14 amino acids. CDR1 is MNHNY, CDR2 SVGAGI, per germline (reference sequence). This CDR3 reads CASKTGAANYGYTF. In DNA, the CDR3 is TGTGCCAGTAAGACTGGGGCGGCTAACTATGGCTACACCTTC.

The V call is TRBV5-5, the J call TRBJ1-5; tentative D call: TRBD1 (6 bases). V was cut by 4 bases and J by 3 bases, with 20 bases left in between. This CDR3 spans 17 amino acids. CDR1 is SGHKS, CDR2 YYEKEE, per germline (reference sequence). The CDR3 DNA sequence: TGTGCCAGCAGCCCAGTCAATACAGGGCTAATCAATCAGCCCCAGCATTTT. This encodes CASSPVNTGLINQPQHF.

CDR3: CAISGIVPGQGFNEQFF. The CDR3 DNA reads TGTGCCATCAGCGGAATAGTACCGGGACAGGGGTTCAATGAGCAGTTCTTC. The gene calls are TRBV10-3 and TRBJ2-1; 10 nucleotides agree with TRBD1. The J segment lost 6 bases and the V segment lost 6 bases, leaving 14 bases of the junction unmatched. The CDR3 has 17 amino acids. Germline V CDR1 and CDR2: ENHRY, SYGVKD.

This chain uses TRBV6-6 with TRBJ2-1; D is perhaps TRBD1 (6 bases). Trimming took 4 bases from V and 8 from J, leaving 18 bases between them. Germline V gene sequence: CDR1 MNHNY, CDR2 SVGAGI (reference sequence). The CDR3 consists of 15 residues. CDR3 bases: TGTGCCAGCAGTTCGGACAGTTCGGGCAGCCATGAGCAGTTCTTC. Its translation: CASSSDSSGSHEQFF.

This rearrangement joins TRBV7-2 to TRBJ2-7, with 9 bases that match TRBD1. The CDR3 is 14 amino acids. V trimming: 1 base; J trimming: 6 bases; junction bases outside the gene matches: 4. Germline V gene data show CDR1 as SGHTA and CDR2 as FQGNSA. CDR3 bases: TGTGCCAGCAGCTTAGACAGGGGGCGATTCGAGCAGTACTTC. As protein: CASSLDRGRFEQYF.

This clone was recorded once. The chain combines TRBV30 with TRBJ1-2, with D tentatively TRBD1 (5 bases). CDR3 length: 12 residues. The V gene's germline CDR1 is GTSNPN and CDR2 SVGIG (reference sequence). The germline V and J ends were trimmed by 4 bases and 4 bases, with 10 bases remaining between them. In DNA, the CDR3 is TGTGCCTGGACCAAGGGGCCCTATGGCTACACCTTC. Protein: CAWTKGPYGYTF.

The chain links TRBV30 to TRBJ1-1; 7 bases match TRBD1. V trimming: 5 bases; J trimming: 3 bases; junction bases outside the gene matches: 6. This CDR3 has 13 residues. The germline V gene encodes CDR1 GTSNPN and CDR2 SVGIG (reference sequence). CDR3 amino acids: CAWGTGEDTEAFF. As DNA, the CDR3 is TGTGCCTGGGGTACAGGGGAGGACACTGAAGCTTTCTTT.

The V and J genes are TRBV9 and TRBJ2-2; D remains ambiguous. The CDR3 is made up of 17 amino acids. The V and J ends lost 0 bases and 3 bases respectively, with 15 bases between them. Germline loops: CDR1 SGDLS, CDR2 YYNGEE. The CDR3, as DNA: TGTGCCAGCAGCGTAGAATACGGTACGGGTGACACCGGGGAGCTGTTTTTT. Translation: CASSVEYGTGDTGELFF.

The V gene is TRBV4-3, the J gene TRBJ1-2; D is perhaps TRBD1 (6 bases). V shed 4 bases and J shed 7 bases, with 22 bases lying between them. Germline V gene data show CDR1 as LGHNA and CDR2 as YSLEER. The CDR3 covers 16 residues. The CDR3 region is CASSPGRLRGWSGYTF. The CDR3 DNA reads as TGCGCCAGCAGCCCCGGGAGGTTAAGGGGGTGGTCTGGCTACACCTTC.

CDR3 loop: CASSRNRGNTEAFF. The CDR3 region has the DNA TGTGCCAGTAGTCGGAACAGGGGGAACACTGAAGCTTTCTTT. The V gene is TRBV19, the J gene TRBJ1-1, with 7 bases matching TRBD1. Germline CDR1 is LNHDA and CDR2 is SQIVND (reference sequence). The CDR3 runs to 14 residues. V lost 5 bases and J lost 1; bases outside the gene matches: 4.

This clone occurred a few times. The chain recombines TRBV5-4 with TRBJ2-7; 7 bases are shared with TRBD2. This CDR3 has 15 residues. V dropped 2 bases and J dropped 1; count of bases not matched to a gene: 6. Germline V lookup: CDR1 SGHNT, CDR2 YYREEE (reference sequence). The CDR3 DNA reads as TGTGCCAGCAGCTTACCTAGCGGATCTTCCTACGAGCAGTACTTC. As protein: CASSLPSGSSYEQYF.

The gene calls are TRBV7-9 and TRBJ1-1; 9 bases align to TRBD1. The CDR3 extends over 15 amino acids. Germline V lookup: CDR1 SEHNR, CDR2 FQNEAQ (reference sequence). Germline trimming cut 4 bases from V and 3 bases from J; bases unmatched to any gene: 6. In nucleotides, the CDR3 is TGTGCCAGCAGCTCTGGACAGGGGCTAGACACTGAAGCTTTCTTT. Translated: CASSSGQGLDTEAFF.

J is TRBJ1-4 and V is TRBV6-5; the match to TRBD1 covers 7 bases. The V gene's germline CDR1 is MNHEY and CDR2 SVGAGI. V lost 5 bases and J lost 12; bases outside the gene matches: 6. The CDR3 runs 12 residues. The CDR3 nucleotides are TGTGCCAGCAGTAAGACAGGGTGGGAACTGTTTTTT. This translates into CASSKTGWELFF.

The chain links TRBV28 to TRBJ1-1; 7 bases are a match to TRBD1. After removal of 11 bases from V and 5 bases from J, the junction contained 11 bases not matched to a gene. The CDR3 sequence is 13 residues long. Germline assignment: CDR1 MDHEN and CDR2 SYDVKM. CDR3 amino acids: CAGRQGLDTEAFF. CDR3 nucleotide sequence: TGTGCCGGCCGACAGGGCTTAGATACTGAAGCTTTCTTT.

The gene calls are TRBV7-2 and TRBJ2-5; D remains unclear. The CDR3 has 13 residues. Trimming took 3 bases from V and 2 from J, leaving 7 bases between them. Germline V gene lookup returns CDR1 SGHTA and CDR2 FQGNSA. CDR3 nucleotides: TGTGCCAGCAGCTTTGGCAGGCAAGAGACCCAGTACTTC. It is translated as CASSFGRQETQYF.

The chain has TRBV7-2 and TRBJ2-3; D is possibly TRBD2 (5 bases). Germline CDR1 reads SGHTA; CDR2 reads FQGNSA. Trimming removed 6 bases at V and 4 bases at J, with 17 bases between. CDR3 size: 15 residues. CDR3 sequence: CASRPSGSRADTQYF. As DNA, the CDR3 is TGTGCCAGCAGGCCATCGGGGAGTCGGGCAGATACGCAGTATTTT.

The genes are TRBV10-2 and TRBJ2-7; TRBD1 might be the D (6 bases). This CDR3 is built from 13 residues. V was pared by 3 bases and J by 6 bases, with 12 bases between. Germline CDR1 reads WSHSY; CDR2 reads SAAADI. The CDR3 loop reads CASSEQGALEQYF. In DNA form, the CDR3 reads TGCGCCAGCAGTGAACAGGGTGCCCTCGAGCAGTACTTC.

The chain has TRBV5-6 and TRBJ1-4; 10 nucleotides line up with TRBD1. CDR1 and CDR2 (germline): SGHDT, YYEEEE. This CDR3 region has 14 residues. V lost 4 bases and J lost 5; bases outside the gene matches: 2. The CDR3 coding sequence is TGTGCCAGCAGCACGGGACAGGGGAATGAAAAACTGTTTTTT. This encodes CASSTGQGNEKLFF.

The V call is TRBV2, the J call TRBJ2-5; 8 nucleotides agree with TRBD2. Per germline, CDR1 SNHLY and CDR2 FYNNEI. This CDR3 has 14 residues. Trimming removed 7 bases from V and 7 bases from J; junction bases left unmatched: 11. The CDR3 here is CASNMGAGEGTQYF. In DNA, the CDR3 is TGTGCCAGCAATATGGGAGCGGGGGAAGGGACCCAGTACTTC. Complete variable domain (other parts from reference TRBV2 and TRBJ2-5): EPEVTQTPSHQVTQMGQEVILRCVPISNHLYFYWYRQILGQKVEFLVSFYNNEISEKSEIFDDQFSVERPDGSNFTLKIRSTKLEDSAMYFCASNMGAGEGTQYFGPGTRLLVL.